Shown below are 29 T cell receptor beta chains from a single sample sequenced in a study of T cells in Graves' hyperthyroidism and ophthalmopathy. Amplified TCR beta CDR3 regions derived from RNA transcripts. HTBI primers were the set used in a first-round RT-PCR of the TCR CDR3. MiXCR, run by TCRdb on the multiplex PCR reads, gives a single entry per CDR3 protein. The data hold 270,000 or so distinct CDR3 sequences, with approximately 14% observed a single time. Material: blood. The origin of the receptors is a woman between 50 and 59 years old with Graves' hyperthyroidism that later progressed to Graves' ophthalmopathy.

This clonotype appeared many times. As DNA, the CDR3 is TGTGCCAGCAGAATCAGCTGGACGGACAACTACGAGCAGTACTTC. Encoded protein: CASRISWTDNYEQYF. The rearrangement uses TRBV28 and TRBJ2-7; TRBD1 is a possible D gene (5 bases). The CDR3 consists of 15 residues. Germline-derived CDR1 and CDR2 are MDHEN and SYDVKM. The V end lost 6 bases, the J end lost 3 bases, and 18 bases lay between the germline ends.

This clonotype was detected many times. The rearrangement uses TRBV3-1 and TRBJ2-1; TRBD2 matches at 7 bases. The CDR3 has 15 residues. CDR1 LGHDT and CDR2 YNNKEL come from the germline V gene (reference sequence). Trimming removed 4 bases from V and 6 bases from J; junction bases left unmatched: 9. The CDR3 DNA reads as TGTGCCAGCAGCCCGAGCGGGACCAGAACCAATGAGCAGTTCTTC. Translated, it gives CASSPSGTRTNEQFF.

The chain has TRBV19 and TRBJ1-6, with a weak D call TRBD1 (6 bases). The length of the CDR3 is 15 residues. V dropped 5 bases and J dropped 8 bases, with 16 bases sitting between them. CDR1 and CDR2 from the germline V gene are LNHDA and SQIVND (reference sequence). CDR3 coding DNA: TGTGCCAGTAGTCCGAACAGGGCCGGTGATTCACCCCTCCACTTT. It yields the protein CASSPNRAGDSPLHF.

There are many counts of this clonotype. The CDR3 here is CASSRAAGGSYEQYF. In DNA form, the CDR3 reads TGTGCCAGCAGCAGGGCTGCTGGAGGTTCCTACGAGCAGTACTTC. The rearrangement joins TRBV28 to TRBJ2-7; D may correspond to TRBD1 or TRBD2 (5 bases each). V was clipped by 6 bases and J by 1 base, with 16 bases between them. CDR3 length: 15 amino acids. Germline V gene lookup returns CDR1 MDHEN and CDR2 SYDVKM. The variable domain in full, with the rest retrieved from reference TRBV28 and TRBJ2-7, is DVKVTQSSRYLVKRTGEKVFLECVQDMDHENMFWYRQDPGLGLRLIYFSYDVKMKEKGDIPEGYSVSREKKERFSLILESASTNQTSMYLCASSRAAGGSYEQYFGPGTRLTVT.

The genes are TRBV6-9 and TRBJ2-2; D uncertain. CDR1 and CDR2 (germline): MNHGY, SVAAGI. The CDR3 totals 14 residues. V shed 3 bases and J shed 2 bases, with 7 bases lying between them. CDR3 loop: CASSYEANTGELFF. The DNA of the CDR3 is TGTGCCAGCAGTTACGAAGCTAACACCGGGGAGCTGTTTTTT.

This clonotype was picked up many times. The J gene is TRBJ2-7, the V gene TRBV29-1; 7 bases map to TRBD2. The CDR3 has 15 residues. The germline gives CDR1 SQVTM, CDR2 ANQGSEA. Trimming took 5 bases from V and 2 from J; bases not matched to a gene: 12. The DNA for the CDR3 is TGCAGCGTTCGGGGAGGGCTAGCGCGAACCTACGAGCAGTACTTC. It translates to CSVRGGLARTYEQYF.

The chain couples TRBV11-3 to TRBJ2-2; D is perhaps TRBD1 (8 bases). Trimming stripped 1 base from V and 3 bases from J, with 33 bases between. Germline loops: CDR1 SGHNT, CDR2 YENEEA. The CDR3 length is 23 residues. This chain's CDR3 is CASSLGDRGHPPRLAPDTGELFF. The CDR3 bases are TGTGCCAGCAGCTTAGGAGACAGGGGACACCCCCCCAGACTAGCACCAGACACCGGGGAGCTGTTTTTT.

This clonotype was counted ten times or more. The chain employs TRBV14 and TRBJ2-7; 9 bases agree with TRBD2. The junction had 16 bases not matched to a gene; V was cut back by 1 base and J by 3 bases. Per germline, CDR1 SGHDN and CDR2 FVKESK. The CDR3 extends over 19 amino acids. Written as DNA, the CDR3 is TGTGCCAGCAGCCAAGGGAGGGGCCTAGCGGGAAGACTGGGCTACGAGCAGTACTTC. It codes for CASSQGRGLAGRLGYEQYF.

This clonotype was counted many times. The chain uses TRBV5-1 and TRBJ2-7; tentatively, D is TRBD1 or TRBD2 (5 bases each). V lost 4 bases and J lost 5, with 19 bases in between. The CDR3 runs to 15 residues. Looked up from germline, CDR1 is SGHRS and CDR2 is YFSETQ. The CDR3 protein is CASSRSSPRGDEQYF. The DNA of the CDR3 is TGCGCCAGCAGCAGGTCCTCACCCCGGGGCGACGAGCAGTACTTC. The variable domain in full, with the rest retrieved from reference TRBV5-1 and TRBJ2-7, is KAGVTQTPRYLIKTRGQQVTLSCSPISGHRSVSWYQQTPGQGLQFLFEYFSETQRNKGNFPGRFSGRQFSNSRSEMNVSTLELGDSALYLCASSRSSPRGDEQYFGPGTRLTVT.

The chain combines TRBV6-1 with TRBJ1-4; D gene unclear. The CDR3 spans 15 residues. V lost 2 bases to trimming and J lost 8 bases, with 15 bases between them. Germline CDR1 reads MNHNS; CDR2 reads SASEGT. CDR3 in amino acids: CASSERGEAVEKLFF. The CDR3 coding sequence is TGTGCCAGCAGTGAACGGGGAGAAGCGGTCGAAAAACTGTTTTTT.

CDR3 DNA sequence: TGCGCCAGCAGGGTGACTAGCGGGAAAAATGAGCAGTTCTTC. Its protein is CASRVTSGKNEQFF. The chain employs TRBV5-1 and TRBJ2-1, with TRBD2 identical over 11 bases. The CDR3 sequence is 14 residues long. The junction had 5 bases not matched to a gene; V was cut back by 5 bases and J by 7 bases. Germline CDR1 reads SGHRS; CDR2 reads YFSETQ.

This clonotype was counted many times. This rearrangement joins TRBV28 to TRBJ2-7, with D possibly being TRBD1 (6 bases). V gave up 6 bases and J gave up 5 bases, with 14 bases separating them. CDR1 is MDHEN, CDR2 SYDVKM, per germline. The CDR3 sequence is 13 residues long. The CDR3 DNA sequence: TGTGCCAGCAGCGATTCAGGGGCCCACGAGCAGTACTTC. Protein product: CASSDSGAHEQYF.

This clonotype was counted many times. DNA for the CDR3: TGCGCCAGCAGCTCCGGGGACCGGAATGAGCAGTTCTTC. Protein product: CASSSGDRNEQFF. The rearrangement links TRBV5-1 to TRBJ2-1; D may correspond to TRBD1 or TRBD2 (5 bases each). The CDR3 runs to 13 residues. Germline V gene sequence: CDR1 SGHRS, CDR2 YFSETQ. The germline V and J ends were trimmed by 3 bases and 7 bases, with 11 bases remaining between them.

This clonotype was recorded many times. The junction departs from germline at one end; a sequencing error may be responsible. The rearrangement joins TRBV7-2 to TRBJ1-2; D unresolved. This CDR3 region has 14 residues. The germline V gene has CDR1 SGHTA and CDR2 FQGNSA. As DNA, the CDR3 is TGTGCCAGCAGCTTAGATAACCGCCCATATGGGTACACCTTC. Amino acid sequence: CASSLDNRPYGYTF.

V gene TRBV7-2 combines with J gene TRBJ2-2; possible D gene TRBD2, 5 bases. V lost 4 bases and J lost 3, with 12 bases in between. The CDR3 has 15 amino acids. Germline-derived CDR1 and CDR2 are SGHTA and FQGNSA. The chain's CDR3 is CASSSFKRYTGELFF. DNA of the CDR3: TGTGCCAGCAGCTCTTTCAAGCGGTACACCGGGGAGCTGTTTTTT.

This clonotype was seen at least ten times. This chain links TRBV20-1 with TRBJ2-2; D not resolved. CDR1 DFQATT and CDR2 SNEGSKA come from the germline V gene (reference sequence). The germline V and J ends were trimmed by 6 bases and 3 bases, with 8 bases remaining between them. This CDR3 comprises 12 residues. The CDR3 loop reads CSAHTYTGELFF. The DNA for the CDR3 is TGCAGTGCACACACCTACACCGGGGAGCTGTTTTTT.

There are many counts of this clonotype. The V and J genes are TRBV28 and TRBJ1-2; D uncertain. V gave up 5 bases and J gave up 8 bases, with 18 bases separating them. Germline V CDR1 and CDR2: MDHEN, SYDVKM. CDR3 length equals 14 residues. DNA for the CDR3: TGTGCCAGCAGTCAGGCGTCCATAGCCGTAGGCTACACCTTC. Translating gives CASSQASIAVGYTF.

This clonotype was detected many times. The CDR3 region is CASSNGRGGETQYF. The CDR3 DNA sequence: TGTGCCAGCAGCAACGGCCGGGGGGGGGAGACCCAGTACTTC. The genes are TRBV7-3 and TRBJ2-5, with TRBD2 identical over 8 bases. The V and J ends lost 5 bases and 5 bases, in that order; junction bases with no gene match: 7. The CDR3 has 14 residues. Per germline, CDR1 SGHTA and CDR2 FQGTGA.

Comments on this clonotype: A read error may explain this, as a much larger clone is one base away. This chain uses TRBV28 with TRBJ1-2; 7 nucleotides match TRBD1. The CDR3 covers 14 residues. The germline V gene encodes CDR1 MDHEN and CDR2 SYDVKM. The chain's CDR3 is CANSSTRDSYGYTF. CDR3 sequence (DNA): TGTGCCAACAGTTCAACCCGGGACAGCTATGGCTACACCTTC.

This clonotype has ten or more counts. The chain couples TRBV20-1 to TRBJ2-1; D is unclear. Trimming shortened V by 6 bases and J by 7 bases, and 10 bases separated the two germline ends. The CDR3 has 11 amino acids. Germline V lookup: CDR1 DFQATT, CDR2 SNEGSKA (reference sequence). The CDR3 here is CSAGGPNEQFF. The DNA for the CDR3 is TGCAGTGCGGGCGGCCCGAATGAGCAGTTCTTC.

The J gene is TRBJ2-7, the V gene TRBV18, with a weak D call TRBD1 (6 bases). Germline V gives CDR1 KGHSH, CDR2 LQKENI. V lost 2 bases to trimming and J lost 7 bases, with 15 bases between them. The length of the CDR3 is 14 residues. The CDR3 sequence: CASSPSQGTGEQYF. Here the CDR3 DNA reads TGTGCCAGCTCACCATCACAGGGTACTGGGGAGCAGTACTTC.

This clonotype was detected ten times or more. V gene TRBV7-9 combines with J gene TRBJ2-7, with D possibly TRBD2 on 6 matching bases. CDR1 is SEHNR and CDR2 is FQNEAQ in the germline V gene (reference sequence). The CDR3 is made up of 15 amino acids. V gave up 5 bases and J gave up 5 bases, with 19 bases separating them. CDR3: CASSRSGNSRDEQYF. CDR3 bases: TGTGCCAGCAGCCGTAGCGGTAACTCCAGGGACGAGCAGTACTTC.

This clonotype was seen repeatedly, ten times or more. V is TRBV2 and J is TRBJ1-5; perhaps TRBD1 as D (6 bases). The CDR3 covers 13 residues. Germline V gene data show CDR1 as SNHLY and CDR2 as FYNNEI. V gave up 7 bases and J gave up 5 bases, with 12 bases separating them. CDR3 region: CASNRDTDQPQHF. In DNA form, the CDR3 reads TGTGCCAGCAATCGGGACACAGATCAGCCCCAGCATTTT.

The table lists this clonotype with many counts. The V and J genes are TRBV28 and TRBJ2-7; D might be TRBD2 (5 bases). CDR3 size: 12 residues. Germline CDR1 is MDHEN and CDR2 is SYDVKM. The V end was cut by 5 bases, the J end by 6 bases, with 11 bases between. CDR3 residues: CASSGLGSEQYF. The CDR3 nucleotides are TGTGCCAGCAGTGGGTTGGGGAGCGAGCAGTACTTC.

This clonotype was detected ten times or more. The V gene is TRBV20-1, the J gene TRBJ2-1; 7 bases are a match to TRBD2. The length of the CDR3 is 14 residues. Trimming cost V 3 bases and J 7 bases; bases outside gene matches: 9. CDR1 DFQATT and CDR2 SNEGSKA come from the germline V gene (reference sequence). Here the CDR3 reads CSASLGGGVNEQFF. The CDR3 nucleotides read TGCAGTGCTAGTCTCGGGGGAGGGGTTAATGAGCAGTTCTTC.

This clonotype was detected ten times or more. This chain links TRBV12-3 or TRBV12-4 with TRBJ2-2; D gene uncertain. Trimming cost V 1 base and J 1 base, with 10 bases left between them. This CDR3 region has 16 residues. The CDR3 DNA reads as TGTGCCAGCAGTTTAGGAGCCCGGGTGAACACCGGGGAGCTGTTTTTT. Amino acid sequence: CASSLGARVNTGELFF.

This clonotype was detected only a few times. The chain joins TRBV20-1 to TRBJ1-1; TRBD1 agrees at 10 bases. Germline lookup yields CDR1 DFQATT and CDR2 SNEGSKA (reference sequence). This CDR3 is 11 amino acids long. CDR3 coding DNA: TGCAGAGGACAGGGGGGGACTGAAGCTTTCTTT. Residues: CRGQGGTEAFF.

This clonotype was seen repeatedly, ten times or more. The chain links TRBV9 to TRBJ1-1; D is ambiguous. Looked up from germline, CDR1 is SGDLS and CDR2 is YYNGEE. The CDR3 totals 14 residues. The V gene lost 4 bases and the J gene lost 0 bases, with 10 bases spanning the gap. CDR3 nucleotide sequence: TGTGCCAGCAGCCCCCTCACTATGAACACTGAAGCTTTCTTT. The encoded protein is CASSPLTMNTEAFF.

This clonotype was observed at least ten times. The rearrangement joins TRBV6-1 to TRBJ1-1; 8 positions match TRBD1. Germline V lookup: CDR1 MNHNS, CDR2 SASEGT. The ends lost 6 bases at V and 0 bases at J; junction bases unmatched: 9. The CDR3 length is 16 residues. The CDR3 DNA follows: TGTGCCAGCAGCCAAAGGACAGGGCGAATGAACACTGAAGCTTTCTTT. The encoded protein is CASSQRTGRMNTEAFF.